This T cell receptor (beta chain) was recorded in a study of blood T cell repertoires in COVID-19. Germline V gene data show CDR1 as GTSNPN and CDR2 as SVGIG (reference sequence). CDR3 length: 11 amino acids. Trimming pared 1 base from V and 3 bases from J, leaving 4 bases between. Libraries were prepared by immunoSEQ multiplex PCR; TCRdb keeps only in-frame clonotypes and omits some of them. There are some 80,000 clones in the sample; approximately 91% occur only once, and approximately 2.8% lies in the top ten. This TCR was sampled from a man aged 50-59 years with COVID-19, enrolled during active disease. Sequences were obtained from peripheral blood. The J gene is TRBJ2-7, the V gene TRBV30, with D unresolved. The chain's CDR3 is CAWSDGYEQYF. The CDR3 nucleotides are TGTGCCTGGAGTGACGGCTACGAGCAGTACTTC.